The 8 T cell receptor beta chains presented below share a single source sample, sequenced in a study of T cells after yellow fever vaccination. Each CDR3 protein is one row after TCRdb ran MiXCR on the 5' RACE reads. This repertoire shows around 350,000 distinct CDR3 sequences, approximately 5.7% found once; its top ten account for over 14%. Here the sequenced sample was PBMCs, taken 5 days after the yellow fever booster vaccination. The receptors originated from a man aged 30 to 39 who received the YFV17D yellow fever vaccine.

Ten or more counts support this clonotype. The J gene is TRBJ2-1, the V gene TRBV7-2; D ambiguous. CDR1 and CDR2 (germline): SGHTA, FQGNSA. The germline V and J ends were trimmed by 2 bases and 8 bases, with 4 bases remaining between them. The CDR3 runs 11 residues. CDR3 in DNA: TGTGCCAGCAGCTTATCATATGAGCAGTTCTTC. As protein: CASSLSYEQFF.

The rearrangement uses TRBV7-9 and TRBJ1-4; 7 nucleotides agree with TRBD1. The CDR3 consists of 15 residues. The V gene's germline CDR1 is SEHNR and CDR2 FQNEAQ (reference sequence). The junction had 9 bases not matched to a gene; V was cut back by 5 bases and J by 6 bases. CDR3 nucleotides: TGTGCCAGCAGCCCGATTTATGGACAGGATGAAAAACTGTTTTTT. It encodes CASSPIYGQDEKLFF.

At least ten counts were recorded for this clonotype. V usage is TRBV18 and J usage is TRBJ1-1, with a tentative D call TRBD1 (6 bases). The V gene lost 2 bases and the J gene lost 7 bases, with 11 bases spanning the gap. Germline CDR1 KGHSH, CDR2 LQKENI. The CDR3 spans 13 residues. The CDR3 nucleotides read TGTGCCAGCTCACCAGGGGGGCTTGGTGAAGCTTTCTTT. Protein sequence: CASSPGGLGEAFF.

A few counts support this clonotype. This chain uses TRBV27 with TRBJ2-1; no definite D call. The CDR3 is made up of 16 amino acids. Trimming left V 3 bases short and J 0 bases short, with 12 bases between. Germline V gene sequence: CDR1 MNHEY, CDR2 SMNVEV (reference sequence). CDR3 DNA sequence: TGTGCCAGCAGTTTTGAGGCATCTAGCTCCTACAATGAGCAGTTCTTC. It specifies CASSFEASSSYNEQFF.

This clonotype was detected ten times or more. In nucleotides, the CDR3 is TGCGCCAGCAGCCAATTGAGTGCAACGGGGGACAGGGGAGCCTATGGCTACACCTTC. Translated, it gives CASSQLSATGDRGAYGYTF. The chain carries TRBV4-3 and TRBJ1-2; 10 nucleotides agree with TRBD1. Per germline, CDR1 LGHNA and CDR2 YSLEER. The V and J ends lost 2 bases and 4 bases, in that order; junction bases with no gene match: 16. The CDR3 runs 19 residues.

This clonotype was seen a few times. The rearrangement links TRBV12-3 or TRBV12-4 to TRBJ1-2; D not certain. This CDR3 spans 14 amino acids. V gave up 5 bases and J gave up 7 bases, with 17 bases separating them. The CDR3 spells CASSNGPSVGGYTF. The CDR3 DNA reads as TGTGCCAGCAGTAACGGGCCGTCCGTGGGTGGCTACACCTTC.

The rearrangement uses TRBV15 and TRBJ2-7, with D perhaps TRBD2 (5 bases). CDR1 LNHNV and CDR2 YYDKDF come from the germline V gene (reference sequence). The length of the CDR3 is 10 residues. In DNA, the CDR3 is TGTGATTTGGAGCGGTCCGAGCAGTACTTC. This codes for CDLERSEQYF.

This clonotype appeared many times. The rearrangement joins TRBV15 to TRBJ2-5; D ambiguous. The CDR3 consists of 14 residues. Germline V lookup: CDR1 LNHNV, CDR2 YYDKDF (reference sequence). V was cut by 1 base and J by 0 bases, with 6 bases left in between. The CDR3 bases are TGTGCCACCAGCAGAGCGGGCTACCAAGAGACCCAGTACTTC. Amino acids: CATSRAGYQETQYF.